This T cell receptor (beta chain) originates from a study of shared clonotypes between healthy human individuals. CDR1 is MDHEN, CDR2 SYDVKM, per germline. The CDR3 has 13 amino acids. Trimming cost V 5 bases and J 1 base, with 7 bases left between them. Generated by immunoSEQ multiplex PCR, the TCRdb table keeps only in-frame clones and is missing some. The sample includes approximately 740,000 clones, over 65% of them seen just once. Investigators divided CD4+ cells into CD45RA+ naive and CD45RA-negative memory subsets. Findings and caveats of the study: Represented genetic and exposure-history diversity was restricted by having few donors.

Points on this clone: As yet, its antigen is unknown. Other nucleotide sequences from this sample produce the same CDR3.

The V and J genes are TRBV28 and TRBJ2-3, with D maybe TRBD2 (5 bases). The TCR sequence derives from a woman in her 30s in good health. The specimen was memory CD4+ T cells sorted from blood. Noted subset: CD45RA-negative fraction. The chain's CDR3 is CASSSGGTDTQYF. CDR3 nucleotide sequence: TGTGCCAGCAGTAGCGGAGGCACAGATACGCAGTATTTT.